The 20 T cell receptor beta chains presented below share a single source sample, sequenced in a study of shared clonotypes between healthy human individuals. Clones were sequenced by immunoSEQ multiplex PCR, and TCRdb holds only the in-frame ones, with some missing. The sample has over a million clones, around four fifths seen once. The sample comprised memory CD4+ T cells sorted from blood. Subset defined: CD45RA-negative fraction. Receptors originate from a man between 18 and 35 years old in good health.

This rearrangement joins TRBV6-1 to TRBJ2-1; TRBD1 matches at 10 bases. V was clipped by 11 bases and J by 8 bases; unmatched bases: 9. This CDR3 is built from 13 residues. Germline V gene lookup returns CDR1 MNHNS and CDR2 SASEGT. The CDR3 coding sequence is TGTGCCGTCCGGGACAGGGGTCACCATGAGCAGTTCTTC. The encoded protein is CAVRDRGHHEQFF.

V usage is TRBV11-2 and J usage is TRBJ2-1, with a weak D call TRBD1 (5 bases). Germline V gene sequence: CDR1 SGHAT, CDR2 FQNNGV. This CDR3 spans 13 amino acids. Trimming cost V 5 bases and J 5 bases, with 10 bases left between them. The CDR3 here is CASSPDTDNEQFF. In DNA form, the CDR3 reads TGTGCCAGCAGCCCGGACACGGACAATGAGCAGTTCTTC.

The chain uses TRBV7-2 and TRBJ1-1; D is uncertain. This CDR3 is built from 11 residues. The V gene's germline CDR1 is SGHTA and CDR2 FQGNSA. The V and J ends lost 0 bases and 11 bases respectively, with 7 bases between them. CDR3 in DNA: TGTGCCAGCAGCTTAGCGTTTCGGGCTTTCTTT. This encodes CASSLAFRAFF.

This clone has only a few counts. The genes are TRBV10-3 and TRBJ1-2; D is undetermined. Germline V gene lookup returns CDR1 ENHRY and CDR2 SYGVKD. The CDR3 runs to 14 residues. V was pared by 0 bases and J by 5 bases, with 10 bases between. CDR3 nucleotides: TGTGCCATCAGTGAGTCCGTTAGATTGTATGGCTACACCTTC. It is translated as CAISESVRLYGYTF.

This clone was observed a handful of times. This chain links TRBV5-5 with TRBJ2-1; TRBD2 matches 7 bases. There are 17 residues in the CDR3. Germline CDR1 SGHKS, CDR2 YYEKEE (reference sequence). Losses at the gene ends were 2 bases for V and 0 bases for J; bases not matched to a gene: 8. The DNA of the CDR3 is TGTGCCAGCAGCTTCTGGGCGGGGGTCTACTCCTACAATGAGCAGTTCTTC. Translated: CASSFWAGVYSYNEQFF.

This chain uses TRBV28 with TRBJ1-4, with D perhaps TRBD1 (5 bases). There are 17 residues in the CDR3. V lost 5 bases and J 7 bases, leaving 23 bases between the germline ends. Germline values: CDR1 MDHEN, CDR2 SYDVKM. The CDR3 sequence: CASSPPGLGGGSEKLFF. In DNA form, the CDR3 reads TGTGCCAGCAGTCCCCCCGGGCTTGGGGGGGGAAGTGAAAAACTGTTTTTT.

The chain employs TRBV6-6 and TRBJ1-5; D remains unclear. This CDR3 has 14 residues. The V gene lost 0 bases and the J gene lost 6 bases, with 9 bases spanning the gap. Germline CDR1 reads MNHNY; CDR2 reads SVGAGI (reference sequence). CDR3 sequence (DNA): TGTGCCAGCAGTTACTCGAGAGGATTTCAGCCCCAGCATTTT. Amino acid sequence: CASSYSRGFQPQHF.

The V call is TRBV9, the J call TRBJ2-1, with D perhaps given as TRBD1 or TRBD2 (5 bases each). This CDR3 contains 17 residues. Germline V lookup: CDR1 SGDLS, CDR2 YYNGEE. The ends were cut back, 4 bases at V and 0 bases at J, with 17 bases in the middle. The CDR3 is CASSLSLGELSYNEQFF. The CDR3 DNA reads TGTGCCAGCAGCCTATCCCTGGGGGAACTCTCCTACAATGAGCAGTTCTTC.

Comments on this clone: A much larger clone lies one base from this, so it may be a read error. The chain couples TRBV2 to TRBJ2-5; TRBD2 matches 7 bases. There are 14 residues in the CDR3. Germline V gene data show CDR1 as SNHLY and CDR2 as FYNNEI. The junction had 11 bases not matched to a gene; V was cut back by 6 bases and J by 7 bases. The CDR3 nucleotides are TGTGCCAGCAGAGCTGGTGCGGGGGAGGGGACCCAGTACTTC. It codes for CASRAGAGEGTQYF.

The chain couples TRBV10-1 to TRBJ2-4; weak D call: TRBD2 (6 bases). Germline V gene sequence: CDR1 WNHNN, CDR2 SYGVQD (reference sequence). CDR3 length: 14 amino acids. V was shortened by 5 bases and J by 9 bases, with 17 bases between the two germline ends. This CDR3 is CASSSSSAGGIQYF. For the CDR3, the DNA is TGCGCCAGCAGTTCTTCTAGCGCTGGCGGCATTCAGTACTTC.

The CDR3 protein is CASSESGGKDTQYF. As DNA, the CDR3 is TGTGCCAGCAGCGAAAGCGGGGGAAAAGATACGCAGTATTTT. This chain links TRBV5-8 with TRBJ2-3; 8 bases align to TRBD2. Germline V lookup: CDR1 SGHTS, CDR2 YDEGEE. V lost 4 bases and J lost 5; bases outside the gene matches: 6. The CDR3 spans 14 residues. The full variable domain, rest sourced from reference TRBV5-8 and TRBJ2-3, is EAGVTQSPTHLIKTRGQQATLRCSPISGHTSVYWYQQALGLGLQFLLWYDEGEERNRGNFPPRFSGRQFPNYSSELNVNALELEDSALYLCASSESGGKDTQYFGPGTRLTVL.

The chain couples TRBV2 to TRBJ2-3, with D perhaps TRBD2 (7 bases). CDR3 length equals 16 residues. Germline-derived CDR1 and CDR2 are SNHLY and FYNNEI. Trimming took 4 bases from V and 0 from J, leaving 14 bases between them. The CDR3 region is CASSVRGAMSTDTQYF. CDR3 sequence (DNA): TGTGCCAGCAGTGTCCGGGGGGCAATGAGCACAGATACGCAGTATTTT.

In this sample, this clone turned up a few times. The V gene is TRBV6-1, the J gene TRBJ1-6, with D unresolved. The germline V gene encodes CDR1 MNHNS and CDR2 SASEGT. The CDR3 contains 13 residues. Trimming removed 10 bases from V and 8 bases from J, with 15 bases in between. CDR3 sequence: CATMRIRDSPLHF. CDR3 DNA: TGTGCCACCATGCGCATTCGGGATTCACCCCTCCACTTT.

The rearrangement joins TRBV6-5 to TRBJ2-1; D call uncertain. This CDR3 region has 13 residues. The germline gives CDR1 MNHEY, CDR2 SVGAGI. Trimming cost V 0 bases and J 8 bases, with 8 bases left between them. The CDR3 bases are TGTGCCAGCAGTTACTCCTACTCGTATGAGCAGTTCTTC. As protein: CASSYSYSYEQFF.

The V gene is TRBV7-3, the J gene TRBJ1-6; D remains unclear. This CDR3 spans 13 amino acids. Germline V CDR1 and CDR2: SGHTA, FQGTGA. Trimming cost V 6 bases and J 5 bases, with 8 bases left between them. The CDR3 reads CASSGGHNSPLHF. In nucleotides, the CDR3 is TGTGCCAGCAGTGGAGGGCATAATTCACCCCTCCACTTT.

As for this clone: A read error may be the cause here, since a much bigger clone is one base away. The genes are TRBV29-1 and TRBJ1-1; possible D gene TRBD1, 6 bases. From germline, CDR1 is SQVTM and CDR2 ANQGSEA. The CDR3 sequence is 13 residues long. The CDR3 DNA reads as TGCAGCGTCCCCGGTCTTGGGGACACTGAAACTTTCTTT. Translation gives CSVPGLGDTETFF.

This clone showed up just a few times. The CDR3 is CAWQGLVAGELFF. DNA of the CDR3: TGTGCATGGCAGGGACTAGTGGCCGGGGAGCTGTTTTTT. The rearrangement joins TRBV5-4 to TRBJ2-2, with TRBD2 identical over 8 bases. The length of the CDR3 is 13 residues. Germline assignment: CDR1 SGHNT and CDR2 YYREEE (reference sequence).

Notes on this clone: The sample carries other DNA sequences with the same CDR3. The DNA of the CDR3 is TGTGCCAGCTCAGGGGTCTTGAACACTGAAGCTTTCTTT. Translation gives CASSGVLNTEAFF. This sequence joins TRBV18 and TRBJ1-1; D call uncertain. Germline V CDR1 and CDR2: KGHSH, LQKENI. Trimming took off 5 bases at V and 0 bases at J, with 7 bases between the two ends. The CDR3 is 13 residues long.

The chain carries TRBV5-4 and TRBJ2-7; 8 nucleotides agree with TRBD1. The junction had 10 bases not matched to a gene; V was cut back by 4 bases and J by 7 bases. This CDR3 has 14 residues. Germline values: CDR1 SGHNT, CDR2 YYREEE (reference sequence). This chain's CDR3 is CASSADRGAREQYF. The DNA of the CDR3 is TGTGCCAGCAGCGCTGACAGGGGTGCGAGGGAGCAGTACTTC.

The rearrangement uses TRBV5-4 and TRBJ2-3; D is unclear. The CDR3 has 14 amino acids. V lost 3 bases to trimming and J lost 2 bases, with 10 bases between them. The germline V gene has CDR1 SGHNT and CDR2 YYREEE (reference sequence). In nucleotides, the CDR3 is TGTGCCAGCAGCTCCCCCACTAACACAGATACGCAGTATTTT. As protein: CASSSPTNTDTQYF.